This T cell receptor beta chain was identified in a study of blood T cell repertoires in COVID-19 (dated by TCRdb to the early 2020s). About the investigation overall: Collaborator samples came from the United States, Italy and Spain and covered acute and convalescent phases of COVID-19. Where available, HLA class I and class II types were obtained from metadata supplied by the sample provider rather than from assay-based typing. Subjects who had been exposed to COVID-19, were actively infected with it, or had recovered from it provided the deeply sampled blood TCRbeta repertoires that made up the dataset. The material from the prospective study consisted of cDNA or gDNA derived from T cells, B-cell-depleted T cells, or PBMCs. The samples were drawn from two sources: the first 160 participants of the ongoing ImmuneRACE study, and about 1,300 subjects contributed by 6 global collaborators. The sample metadata nearly always contained a de-identified subject ID, COVID-19 status, age in years and sex. The repertoires were made available in a free public database intended to serve as a resource for research on the immune response to SARS-CoV-2. What the research found in general, with its limitations: The amount of clinical and demographic metadata varied by source and participant and was provided uncurated.

Notes on this clone: Its antigen is unknown. One base away there is no much larger clone; base qualities are not given.

TCRbeta CDR3 regions were amplified from genomic DNA using the immunoSEQ Assay, a bias-controlled multiplex PCR. Processing in the source paper ran as follows. The number of nucleated cells in each sample was estimated from the amplification of reference gene primers within the assay. To quantify the absolute abundance of each unique TCRbeta CDR3 rearrangement, sequence reads were collapsed and filtered. For each sample, productive Simpson clonality was calculated as the square root of Simpson's diversity index across productive rearrangements. TCRdb holds this immuneACCESS table with in-frame rearrangements only. Some clones are missing; in checked studies, unresolved V genes explain under half, and the rest has no known cause. V and J calls and clone size are copied from that table; D and trimming were computed from the DNA. This sample comprises about 240,000 clones, 80% to 90% of them detected only once. The ten most abundant clones make up around 2.6% of the sample.

Participants in the prospective study were enrolled through a virtual design, were aged roughly 18 to 100 years, and lived in roughly 26 United States geographic areas. Cohort assignment in the prospective study relied on participant-reported clinical history from a screening survey and a study questionnaire. In the prospective study, mobile phlebotomists collected whole blood, serum and a nasopharyngeal or oropharyngeal swab from each participant. Prospective study participants could optionally give additional blood draws and questionnaires over an approximately two-month period. Before DNA extraction, prospective study blood samples were shipped either frozen or at room temperature. CDR1 and CDR2 are drawn from the germline V gene (reference sequence): LNHDA, SQIVND. V is pared back by 2 bases and J by 3 bases, with 7 bases lying between the germline termini. The CDR3 has 13 amino acids, counting the end cysteine and phenylalanine. The retained sequence is limited to the CDR3, 39 bases, with the frame set at the first base.

The source is a young woman with acute COVID-19. The receptor chain draws on TRBV19 and TRBJ1-1; too little of a D gene remains to name it. Input material: PBMCs or T cells enriched from blood (not recorded which). The CDR3 reads CASSIQRDTEAFF. The DNA reads as follows: TGTGCCAGTAGTATACAGAGGGACACTGAAGCTTTCTTT.